Presented here are 4 T cell receptor beta chains from one specimen sequenced in a study of a mutant IDH1 vaccine in newly diagnosed glioma. Indicated time point: week 5, during vaccination. In the vaccine, a single dose held 300 ug of the mutant IDH1 20-mer peptide, along with topical imiquimod. Clones were sequenced by immunoSEQ multiplex PCR, and TCRdb holds only the in-frame ones, with some missing. The sample consists of around 61,000 clones, approximately 90% of them appearing once. No antigen has been identified for these receptors. The sequencing used PBMCs, collected from a glioma patient whose treatment included an IDH1 peptide vaccine. These receptors all stem from a woman aged 40-49 years with glioma.

The chain joins TRBV21-1 to TRBJ1-1. TRBV21-1 is a pseudogene. This CDR3 region has 14 residues. CDR3 residues: CASSKERENTEAFF. The CDR3 DNA sequence: TGTGCCAGCAGCAAAGAGAGGGAGAACACTGAAGCTTTCTTT.

This chain uses TRBV19 with TRBJ1-3, with D unresolved. This CDR3 spans 14 amino acids. Germline V lookup: CDR1 LNHDA, CDR2 SQIVND (reference sequence). V lost 9 bases to trimming and J lost 0 bases, with 12 bases between them. The CDR3, as DNA: TGTGCCAGCAAGACTGCTGGCTCTGGAAACACCATATATTTT. Translated: CASKTAGSGNTIYF.

The chain has TRBV5-1 and TRBJ2-7; maybe TRBD1 (6 bases). In germline, CDR1 is SGHRS, CDR2 YFSETQ. Trimming shortened V by 3 bases and J by 7 bases, and 14 bases separated the two germline ends. CDR3 length: 13 residues. The CDR3: CASSSPGHGEQYF. The CDR3 bases are TGCGCCAGCAGCTCTCCGGGACATGGGGAGCAGTACTTC.

This sequence joins TRBV2 and TRBJ2-7; D call uncertain. This CDR3 contains 15 residues. The V end was cut by 1 base, the J end by 0 bases, with 10 bases between. Germline CDR1 and CDR2: SNHLY and FYNNEI. DNA for the CDR3: TGTGCCAGCAGTGAAGAGAAACACAGCTCCTACGAGCAGTACTTC. Translation: CASSEEKHSSYEQYF. Complete variable domain (other parts from reference TRBV2 and TRBJ2-7): EPEVTQTPSHQVTQMGQEVILRCVPISNHLYFYWYRQILGQKVEFLVSFYNNEISEKSEIFDDQFSVERPDGSNFTLKIRSTKLEDSAMYFCASSEEKHSSYEQYFGPGTRLTVT.